What follows are 28 T cell receptor beta chains derived from one specimen sequenced in a study of blood T cell repertoires in COVID-19. Libraries were prepared by immunoSEQ multiplex PCR; TCRdb keeps only in-frame clonotypes and omits some of them. The sample carries more than 90,000 clones, less than 75% recorded once. Source material: peripheral blood. These receptors were taken from a woman aged 55-70 years in a cohort sampled during active or convalescent COVID-19.

The chain recombines TRBV3-1 (or the pseudogene TRBV3-2) with TRBJ2-7; tentative D call: TRBD1 (5 bases). Germline CDR1 LGHDT, CDR2 YNNKEL (reference sequence). V was cut by 3 bases and J by 2 bases, with 11 bases left in between. The CDR3 has 14 residues. CDR3 loop: CASSQVAGPYEQYF. CDR3 bases: TGTGCCAGCAGCCAGGTCGCAGGGCCCTACGAGCAGTACTTC.

This chain connects TRBV10-3 to TRBJ2-5; 13 bases are a match to TRBD2. The germline V gene encodes CDR1 ENHRY and CDR2 SYGVKD. The CDR3 extends over 15 amino acids. The junction had 8 bases not matched to a gene; V was cut back by 8 bases and J by 5 bases. The CDR3 loop reads CAISLAGGPVETQYF. As DNA, the CDR3 is TGTGCCATCTCACTAGCGGGGGGGCCTGTGGAGACCCAGTACTTC.

V and J are TRBV3-1 (or the pseudogene TRBV3-2) and TRBJ1-1; the match to TRBD1 covers 7 bases. The CDR3 is 16 residues long. Trimming cost V 0 bases and J 5 bases; bases outside gene matches: 9. Germline loops: CDR1 LGHDT, CDR2 YNNKEL (reference sequence). The CDR3 sequence: CASSQDRAGGSTEAFF. The DNA for the CDR3 is TGTGCCAGCAGCCAAGATCGGGCAGGGGGGAGTACTGAAGCTTTCTTT.

The rearrangement joins TRBV9 to TRBJ1-5; 9 bases line up with TRBD1. With V trimmed by 3 bases and J by 6 bases, 4 bases remained unmatched. Germline V gene data show CDR1 as SGDLS and CDR2 as YYNGEE. This CDR3 has 14 amino acids. CDR3 in amino acids: CASSETGGSQPQHF. CDR3 sequence (DNA): TGTGCCAGCAGCGAGACAGGGGGTAGTCAGCCCCAGCATTTT.

The rearrangement uses TRBV2 and TRBJ1-6; TRBD1 aligns across 10 bases. V was clipped by 5 bases and J by 0 bases; unmatched bases: 4. The CDR3 consists of 17 residues. Germline V lookup: CDR1 SNHLY, CDR2 FYNNEI. In nucleotides, the CDR3 is TGTGCCAGCAGTCAGCGGACAGGGGGCTCCTATAATTCACCCCTCCACTTT. It encodes CASSQRTGGSYNSPLHF.

This chain uses TRBV4-3 with TRBJ2-2; 7 bases are a match to TRBD1. Unmatched junction bases numbered 7, after V lost 4 bases and J lost 5 bases. Germline V CDR1 and CDR2: LGHNA, YSLEER. The CDR3 spans 15 residues. Written as DNA, the CDR3 is TGCGCCAGCAGCCGGCGAGGGGGCGGAACCGGGGAGCTGTTTTTT. This codes for CASSRRGGGTGELFF.

This clone was seen repeatedly, ten times or more. This chain connects TRBV5-4 to TRBJ1-5, with 8 bases matching TRBD1. The V gene's germline CDR1 is SGHNT and CDR2 YYREEE (reference sequence). J gave up 5 bases and V 0 bases, and 4 bases lay outside the gene matches. The CDR3 has 15 amino acids. CDR3 amino acids: CASSLGPGGYQPQHF. The CDR3 bases are TGTGCCAGCAGCTTGGGGCCAGGGGGCTATCAGCCCCAGCATTTT. Full variable domain (missing parts from reference TRBV5-4 and TRBJ1-5): ETGVTQSPTHLIKTRGQQVTLRCSSQSGHNTVSWYQQALGQGPQFIFQYYREEENGRGNFPPRFSGLQFPNYSSELNVNALELDDSALYLCASSLGPGGYQPQHFGDGTRLSIL.

The rearrangement uses TRBV5-6 and TRBJ1-2, with D unresolved. Per the germline V gene, CDR1 is SGHDT and CDR2 is YYEEEE. The CDR3 contains 12 residues. V lost 3 bases to trimming and J lost 5 bases, with 8 bases between them. The CDR3 nucleotides read TGTGCCAGCAGCTCCGGGATTTATGGCTACACCTTC. It codes for CASSSGIYGYTF.

This chain joins TRBV19 and TRBJ1-1, with D perhaps matching TRBD1 (5 bases). The germline V gene has CDR1 LNHDA and CDR2 SQIVND (reference sequence). The V gene lost 5 bases and the J gene lost 4 bases, with 14 bases spanning the gap. The CDR3 has 14 amino acids. The CDR3 nucleotides read TGTGCCAGTAGTGGATTACCCGGGGGCACTGAAGCTTTCTTT. Protein sequence: CASSGLPGGTEAFF.

This clone showed up just a few times. V gene TRBV2 combines with J gene TRBJ2-1; 9 bases map to TRBD1. With 8 bases clipped from V and 8 bases from J, the junction kept 7 bases outside the gene matches. The CDR3 is 13 residues long. Germline V gene sequence: CDR1 SNHLY, CDR2 FYNNEI. The CDR3 protein is CASGHDRGYEQFF. CDR3 nucleotide sequence: TGTGCCAGCGGGCACGACAGGGGGTATGAGCAGTTCTTC.

The chain recombines TRBV4-3 with TRBJ2-3, with 10 bases matching TRBD2. CDR1 is LGHNA and CDR2 is YSLEER in the germline V gene. Germline trimming cut 0 bases from V and 0 bases from J; bases unmatched to any gene: 3. The length of the CDR3 is 17 residues. Here the CDR3 reads CASSQDLAGDSTDTQYF. As DNA, the CDR3 is TGCGCCAGCAGCCAAGACCTAGCGGGGGATAGCACAGATACGCAGTATTTT.

About this clone itself: A read error may account for a junction end that differs from germline. The chain carries TRBV5-1 and TRBJ1-2, with a possible D match to TRBD1 (6 bases). This CDR3 is built from 14 residues. Germline-derived CDR1 and CDR2 are SGHRS and YFSETQ. In nucleotides, the CDR3 is TGCGCCCGCAGCTGGGGTGGCCCGGGGGGCGGCTACACCTTC. Translated, it gives CARSWGGPGGGYTF.

In its sample, this clone was seen a few times. The chain combines TRBV9 with TRBJ1-1; no clear D gene. Germline V lookup: CDR1 SGDLS, CDR2 YYNGEE. The length of the CDR3 is 14 residues. Between the trimmed V and J ends, which lost 0 bases and 1 base, there was a span of 7 bases. The CDR3 spells CASSVDAGNTEAFF. The CDR3 DNA reads TGTGCCAGCAGCGTAGACGCAGGGAACACTGAAGCTTTCTTT.

In this sample, this clone turned up once. The J gene is TRBJ1-1, the V gene TRBV20-1, with TRBD1 as a possible D gene (5 bases). The CDR3 extends over 14 amino acids. The germline V gene has CDR1 DFQATT and CDR2 SNEGSKA (reference sequence). The V gene lost 3 bases and the J gene lost 0 bases, with 11 bases spanning the gap. The CDR3 nucleotides read TGCAGTGCTAGTGCCGGGGGGATGAACACTGAAGCTTTCTTT. Its protein product is CSASAGGMNTEAFF.

The chain carries TRBV7-3 and TRBJ2-7; the D is unclear. Trimming took 2 bases from V and 4 from J, leaving 9 bases between them. The CDR3 is made up of 13 amino acids. Germline loops: CDR1 SGHTA, CDR2 FQGTGA. DNA of the CDR3: TGTGCCAGCAGCTTAGCCAGGTCGTACGAGCAGTACTTC. This translates into CASSLARSYEQYF.

V gene TRBV19 combines with J gene TRBJ2-7; D is perhaps TRBD2 (5 bases). Germline V gene lookup returns CDR1 LNHDA and CDR2 SQIVND (reference sequence). The CDR3 extends over 13 amino acids. The germline V and J ends were trimmed by 3 bases and 7 bases, with 13 bases remaining between them. This chain's CDR3 is CASSMGSPGEQYF. In DNA form, the CDR3 reads TGTGCCAGTAGTATGGGGTCGCCGGGGGAGCAGTACTTC.

The chain uses TRBV7-2 and TRBJ2-6, with D unresolved. CDR3 size: 17 residues. The germline CDR1 and CDR2 sequences are SGHTA and FQGNSA. V lost 1 base and J lost 0, with 10 bases in between. CDR3 amino acids: CASSLDPRSSGANVLTF. In DNA, the CDR3 is TGTGCCAGCAGCTTAGATCCCCGGAGCTCTGGGGCCAACGTCCTGACTTTC.

The V and J genes are TRBV7-2 and TRBJ1-3, with 11 bases fitting TRBD1. The CDR3 has 19 amino acids. From germline, CDR1 is SGHTA and CDR2 FQGNSA. Trimming removed 1 base from V and 0 bases from J; junction bases left unmatched: 8. CDR3 loop: CASSLVGTGGSSSGNTIYF. CDR3 DNA: TGTGCCAGCAGCTTAGTTGGGACAGGGGGATCCAGCTCTGGAAACACCATATATTTT.

This clone occurred a few times. Written as DNA, the CDR3 is TGCGCCAGCAGAGAACCGGGACAGGGCGGTTCACCCCTCCACTTT. It specifies CASREPGQGGSPLHF. The chain joins TRBV5-1 to TRBJ1-6, with 9 nucleotides matching TRBD1. Germline-derived CDR1 and CDR2 are SGHRS and YFSETQ. This CDR3 is built from 15 residues. The V segment lost 5 bases and the J segment 9 bases; nucleotides outside the gene matches: 9. Filled out from reference TRBV5-1 and TRBJ1-6, the complete variable domain reads KAGVTQTPRYLIKTRGQQVTLSCSPISGHRSVSWYQQTPGQGLQFLFEYFSETQRNKGNFPGRFSGRQFSNSRSEMNVSTLELGDSALYLCASREPGQGGSPLHFGNGTRLTVT.

The V call is TRBV7-3, the J call TRBJ2-1, with D possibly matching TRBD1 (6 bases). Germline CDR1 and CDR2: SGHTA and FQGTGA. V was trimmed by 7 bases and J by 7 bases, leaving 20 bases between them. The CDR3 consists of 15 residues. In DNA, the CDR3 is TGTGCCAGCATGTCTAGGGGGACAACGTATAATGAGCAGTTCTTC. Its translation is CASMSRGTTYNEQFF.

V and J are TRBV7-9 and TRBJ2-2; 8 nucleotides align to TRBD2. In germline, CDR1 is SEHNR, CDR2 FQNEAQ (reference sequence). CDR3 length: 16 residues. The V segment lost 8 bases and the J segment 5 bases; nucleotides outside the gene matches: 13. The chain's CDR3 is CASSRGSGGNTGELFF. CDR3 bases: TGTGCCAGCTCCCGCGGCAGCGGGGGTAATACCGGGGAGCTGTTTTTT.

The J gene is TRBJ1-1, the V gene TRBV2; 9 bases line up with TRBD1. This CDR3 spans 13 amino acids. V gave up 7 bases and J gave up 6 bases; unmatched junction bases: 6. Germline V CDR1 and CDR2: SNHLY, FYNNEI. CDR3: CASIRDREAEAFF. The CDR3 DNA follows: TGTGCCAGCATTCGGGACAGGGAGGCTGAAGCTTTCTTT.

The gene calls are TRBV21-1 and TRBJ1-2; the table's D call of TRBD1 was not tested on the DNA. TRBV21-1 is designated a pseudogene. The CDR3 has 17 residues. CDR3 amino acids: CASSKPKPGQGECGYTF. CDR3 DNA sequence: TGTGCCAGCAGCAAGCCAAAACCGGGACAGGGAGAGTGCGGCTACACCTTC.

V is TRBV5-1 and J is TRBJ2-3, with TRBD2 matching over 11 bases. The CDR3 spans 17 residues. Germline V gene sequence: CDR1 SGHRS, CDR2 YFSETQ. V dropped 0 bases and J dropped 7; count of bases not matched to a gene: 10. CDR3: CASSLAPPSGGSNTQYF. The CDR3 nucleotides read TGCGCCAGCAGCTTGGCCCCTCCTAGCGGGGGGTCAAATACGCAGTATTTT.

This chain connects TRBV7-5 to TRBJ1-5; TRBD1 is the table's D call, not checked against the DNA. TRBV7-5 is a pseudogene segment. The CDR3 has 16 residues. This chain's CDR3 is CVRSLRGQYKDQPQHF. In DNA, the CDR3 is TGTGTCAGAAGCTTGAGGGGACAGTATAAGGATCAGCCCCAGCATTTT.

This clone was detected only a few times. The J gene is TRBJ1-4, the V gene TRBV5-6, with D unresolved. V was pared by 4 bases and J by 7 bases, with 17 bases between. The V gene's germline CDR1 is SGHDT and CDR2 YYEEEE. The CDR3 is 15 residues long. The CDR3: CASSDASVRVEKLFF. The CDR3 nucleotides read TGTGCCAGCAGCGACGCTAGTGTGCGGGTTGAAAAACTGTTTTTT.

This chain joins TRBV5-1 and TRBJ2-7; TRBD1 matches at 7 bases. In germline, CDR1 is SGHRS, CDR2 YFSETQ. The CDR3 has 16 residues. The junction had 11 bases not matched to a gene; V was cut back by 0 bases and J by 5 bases. The CDR3 nucleotides are TGCGCCAGCAGCTTGGGGGCAGGGGGACCGCACCACGAGCAGTACTTC. Translated: CASSLGAGGPHHEQYF.

This chain uses TRBV11-3 with TRBJ1-1; 7 bases match TRBD1. Per germline, CDR1 SGHNT and CDR2 YENEEA. This CDR3 contains 14 residues. The V and J ends lost 5 bases and 5 bases, in that order; junction bases with no gene match: 8. CDR3 region: CASSRQGGGTEAFF. The CDR3 bases are TGTGCCAGCAGCCGACAGGGCGGAGGGACTGAAGCTTTCTTT.